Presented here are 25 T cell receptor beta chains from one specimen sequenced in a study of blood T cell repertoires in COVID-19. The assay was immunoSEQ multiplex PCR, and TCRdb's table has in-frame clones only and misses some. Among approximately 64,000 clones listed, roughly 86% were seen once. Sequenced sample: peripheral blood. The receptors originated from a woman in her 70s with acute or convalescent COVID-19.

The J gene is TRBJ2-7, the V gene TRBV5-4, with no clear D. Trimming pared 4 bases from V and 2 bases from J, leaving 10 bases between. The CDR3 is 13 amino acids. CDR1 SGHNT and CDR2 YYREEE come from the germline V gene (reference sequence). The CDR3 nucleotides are TGTGCCAGCAGCCCCGACAACGCCTACGAGCAGTACTTC. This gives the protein CASSPDNAYEQYF.

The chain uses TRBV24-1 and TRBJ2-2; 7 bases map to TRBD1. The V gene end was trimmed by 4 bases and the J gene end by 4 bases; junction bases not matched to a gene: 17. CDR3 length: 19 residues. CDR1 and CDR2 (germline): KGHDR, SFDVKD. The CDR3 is CATSEWDSVNPRGTGELFF. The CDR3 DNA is TGTGCCACCAGTGAGTGGGACAGTGTTAACCCCCGGGGCACCGGGGAGCTGTTTTTT.

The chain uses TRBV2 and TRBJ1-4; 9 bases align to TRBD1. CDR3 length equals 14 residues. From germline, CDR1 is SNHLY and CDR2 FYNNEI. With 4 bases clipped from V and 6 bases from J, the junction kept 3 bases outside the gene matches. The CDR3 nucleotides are TGTGCCAGCAGTGGGGGACAGGGTTATGAAAAACTGTTTTTT. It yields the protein CASSGGQGYEKLFF.

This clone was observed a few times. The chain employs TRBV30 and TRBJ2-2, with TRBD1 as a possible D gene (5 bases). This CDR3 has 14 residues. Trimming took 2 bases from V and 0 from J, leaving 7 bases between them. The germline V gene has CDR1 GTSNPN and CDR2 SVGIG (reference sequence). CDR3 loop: CAWSTGTNTGELFF. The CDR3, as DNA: TGTGCCTGGAGTACAGGAACGAACACCGGGGAGCTGTTTTTT.

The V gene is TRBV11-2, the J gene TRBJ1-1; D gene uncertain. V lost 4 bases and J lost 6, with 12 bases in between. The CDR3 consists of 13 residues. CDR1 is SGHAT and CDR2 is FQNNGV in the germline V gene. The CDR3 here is CASSSTSSAEAFF. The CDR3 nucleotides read TGTGCCAGCAGCTCCACTTCGAGCGCTGAAGCTTTCTTT.

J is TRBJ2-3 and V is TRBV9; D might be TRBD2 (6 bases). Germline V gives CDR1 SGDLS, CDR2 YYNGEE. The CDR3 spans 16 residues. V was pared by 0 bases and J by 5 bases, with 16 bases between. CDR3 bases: TGTGCCAGCAGCGTAGTAGGAGGCGGGAAGCTAGATACGCAGTATTTT. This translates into CASSVVGGGKLDTQYF.

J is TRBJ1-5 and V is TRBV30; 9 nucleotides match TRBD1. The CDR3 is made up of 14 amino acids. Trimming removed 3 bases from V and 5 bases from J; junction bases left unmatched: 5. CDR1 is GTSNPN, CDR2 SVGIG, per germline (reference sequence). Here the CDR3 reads CAWSRDREDQPQHF. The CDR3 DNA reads TGTGCCTGGAGCCGGGACAGGGAGGATCAGCCCCAGCATTTT. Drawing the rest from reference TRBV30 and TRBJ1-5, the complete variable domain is SQTIHQWPATLVQPVGSPLSLECTVEGTSNPNLYWYRQAAGRGLQLLFYSVGIGQISSEVPQNLSASRPQDRQFILSSKKLLLSDSGFYLCAWSRDREDQPQHFGDGTRLSIL.

In DNA, the CDR3 is TGCAGCGTTGAGGGGCGGACGGCAGATACGCAGTATTTT. Amino acids: CSVEGRTADTQYF. This sequence joins TRBV29-1 and TRBJ2-3; D perhaps matches TRBD1 (5 bases). The V end was cut by 3 bases, the J end by 4 bases, with 11 bases between. CDR1 SQVTM and CDR2 ANQGSEA come from the germline V gene. The CDR3 covers 13 residues.

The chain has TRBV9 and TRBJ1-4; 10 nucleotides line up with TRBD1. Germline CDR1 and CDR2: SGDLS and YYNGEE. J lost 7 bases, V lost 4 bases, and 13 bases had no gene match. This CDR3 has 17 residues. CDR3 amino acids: CASSLSRDRGRGEKLFF. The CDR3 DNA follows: TGTGCCAGCAGCCTGTCCCGGGACAGGGGACGGGGTGAAAAACTGTTTTTT.

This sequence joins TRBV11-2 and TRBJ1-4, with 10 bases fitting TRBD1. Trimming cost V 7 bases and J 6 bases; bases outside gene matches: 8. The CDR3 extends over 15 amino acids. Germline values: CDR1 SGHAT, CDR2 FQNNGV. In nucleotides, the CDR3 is TGTGCCAGCACCCAACCGGGACAGGGGTATGAAAAACTGTTTTTT. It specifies CASTQPGQGYEKLFF. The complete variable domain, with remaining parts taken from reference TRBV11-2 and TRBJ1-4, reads EAGVAQSPRYKIIEKRQSVAFWCNPISGHATLYWYQQILGQGPKLLIQFQNNGVVDDSQLPKDRFSAERLKGVDSTLKIQPAKLEDSAVYLCASTQPGQGYEKLFFGSGTQLSVL.

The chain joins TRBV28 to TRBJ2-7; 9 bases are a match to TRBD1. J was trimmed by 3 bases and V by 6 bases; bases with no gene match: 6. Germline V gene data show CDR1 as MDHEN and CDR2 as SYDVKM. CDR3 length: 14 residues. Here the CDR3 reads CASRTGGDVYEQYF. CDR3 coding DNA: TGTGCCAGCAGAACAGGGGGCGACGTCTACGAGCAGTACTTC.

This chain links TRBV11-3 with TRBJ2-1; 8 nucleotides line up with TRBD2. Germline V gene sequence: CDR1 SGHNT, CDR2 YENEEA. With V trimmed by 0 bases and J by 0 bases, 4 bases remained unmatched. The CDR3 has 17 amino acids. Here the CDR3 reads CASSLDRTSGSYNEQFF. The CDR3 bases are TGTGCCAGCAGCTTAGACCGTACTAGCGGCTCCTACAATGAGCAGTTCTTC.

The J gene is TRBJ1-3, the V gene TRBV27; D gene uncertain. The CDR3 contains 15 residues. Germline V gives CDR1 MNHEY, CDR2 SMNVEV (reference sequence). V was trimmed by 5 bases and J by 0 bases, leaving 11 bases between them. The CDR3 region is CASSLGISSGNTIYF. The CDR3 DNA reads TGTGCCAGCAGTCTCGGGATAAGCTCTGGAAACACCATATATTTT.

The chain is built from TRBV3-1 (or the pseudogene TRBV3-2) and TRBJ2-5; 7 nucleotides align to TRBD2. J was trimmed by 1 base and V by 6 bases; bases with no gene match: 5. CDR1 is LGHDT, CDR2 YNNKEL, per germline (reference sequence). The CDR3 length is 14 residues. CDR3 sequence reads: CASRASGSQETQYF. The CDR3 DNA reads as TGTGCCAGCAGGGCTAGCGGAAGCCAAGAGACCCAGTACTTC.

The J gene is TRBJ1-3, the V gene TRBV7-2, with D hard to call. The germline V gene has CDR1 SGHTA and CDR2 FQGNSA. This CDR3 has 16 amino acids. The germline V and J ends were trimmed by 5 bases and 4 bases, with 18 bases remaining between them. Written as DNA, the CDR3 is TGTGCCAGCAGCCCCCTGAGGCCTTCGGCCGGAAACACCATATATTTT. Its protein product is CASSPLRPSAGNTIYF.

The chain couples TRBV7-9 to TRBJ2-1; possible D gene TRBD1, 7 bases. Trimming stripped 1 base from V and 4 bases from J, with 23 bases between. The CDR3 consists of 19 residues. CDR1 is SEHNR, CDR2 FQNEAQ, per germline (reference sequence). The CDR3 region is CASSLVPGQEGGLYNEQFF. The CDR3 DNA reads TGTGCCAGCAGCTTAGTTCCAGGACAGGAGGGTGGACTTTACAATGAGCAGTTCTTC.

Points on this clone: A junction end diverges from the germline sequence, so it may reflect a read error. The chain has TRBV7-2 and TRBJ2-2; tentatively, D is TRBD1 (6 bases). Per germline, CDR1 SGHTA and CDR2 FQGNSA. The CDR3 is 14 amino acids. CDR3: CASSSRGVTRELFF. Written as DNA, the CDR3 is TGTGCCAGCAGCTCCAGGGGAGTCACCCGGGAGCTGTTTTTT.

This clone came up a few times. The CDR3 spells CATSHSVNNEQFF. CDR3 sequence (DNA): TGTGCCACCTCCCATAGCGTCAACAATGAGCAGTTCTTC. This chain uses TRBV10-3 with TRBJ2-1, with a weak D call TRBD2 (5 bases). Trimming shortened V by 10 bases and J by 5 bases, and 15 bases separated the two germline ends. The length of the CDR3 is 13 residues. CDR1 and CDR2 (germline): ENHRY, SYGVKD.

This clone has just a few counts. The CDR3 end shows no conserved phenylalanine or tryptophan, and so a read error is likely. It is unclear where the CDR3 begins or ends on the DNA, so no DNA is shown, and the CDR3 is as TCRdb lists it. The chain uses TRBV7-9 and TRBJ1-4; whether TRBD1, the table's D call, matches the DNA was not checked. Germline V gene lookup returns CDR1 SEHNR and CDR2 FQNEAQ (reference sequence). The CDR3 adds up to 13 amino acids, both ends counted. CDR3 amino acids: CASSLGDRGKFWI.

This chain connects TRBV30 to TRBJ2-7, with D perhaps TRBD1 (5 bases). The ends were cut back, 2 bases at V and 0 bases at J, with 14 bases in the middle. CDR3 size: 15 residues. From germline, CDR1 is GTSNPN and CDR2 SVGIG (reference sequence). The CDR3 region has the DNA TGTGCCTGGAGTCAGGGCCCCATTGTCTCCTACGAGCAGTACTTC. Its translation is CAWSQGPIVSYEQYF.

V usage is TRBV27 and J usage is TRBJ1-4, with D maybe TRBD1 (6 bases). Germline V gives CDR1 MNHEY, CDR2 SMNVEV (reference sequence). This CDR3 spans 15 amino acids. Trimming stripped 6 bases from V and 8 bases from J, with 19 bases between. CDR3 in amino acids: CASSRRTVEAEKLFF. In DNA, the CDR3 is TGTGCCAGCAGCCGCCGGACAGTAGAAGCGGAAAAACTGTTTTTT.

CDR3 in amino acids: CASSTLLTGGGNQPQHF. The CDR3 DNA sequence: TGTGCCAGCAGTACATTATTGACAGGGGGCGGTAATCAGCCCCAGCATTTT. The chain carries TRBV27 and TRBJ1-5, with 10 bases identical to TRBD1. This CDR3 region has 17 residues. V lost 5 bases to trimming and J lost 4 bases; unmatched junction nucleotides: 11. Germline V lookup: CDR1 MNHEY, CDR2 SMNVEV (reference sequence).

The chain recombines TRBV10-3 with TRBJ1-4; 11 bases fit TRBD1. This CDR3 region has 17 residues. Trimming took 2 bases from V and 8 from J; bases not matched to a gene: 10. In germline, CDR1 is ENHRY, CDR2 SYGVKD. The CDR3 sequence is CAISEAGQGGKDEKLFF. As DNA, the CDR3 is TGTGCCATCAGTGAGGCGGGACAGGGGGGAAAGGACGAAAAACTGTTTTTT.

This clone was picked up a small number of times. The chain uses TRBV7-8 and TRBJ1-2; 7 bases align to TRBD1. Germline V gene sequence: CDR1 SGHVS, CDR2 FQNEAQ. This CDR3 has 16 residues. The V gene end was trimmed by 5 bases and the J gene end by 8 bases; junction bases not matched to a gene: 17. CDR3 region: CASSVDGAGGKEGYTF. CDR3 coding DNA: TGTGCCAGCAGCGTCGACGGGGCAGGGGGGAAGGAGGGCTACACCTTC.

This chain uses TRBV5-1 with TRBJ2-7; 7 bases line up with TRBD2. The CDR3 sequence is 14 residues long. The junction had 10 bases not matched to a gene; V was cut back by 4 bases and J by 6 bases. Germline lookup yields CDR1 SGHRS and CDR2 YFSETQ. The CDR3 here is CASSREGGSGEQYF. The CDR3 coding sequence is TGCGCCAGCAGCCGAGAGGGAGGGTCGGGCGAGCAGTACTTC.